A single count supports the clone carrying this T cell receptor beta chain. Its antigen is still unknown. The sample belongs to a study of STAT5B mutations in CD4+ large granular lymphocyte leukemia. Sequencing was at survey level. Authors' methods: A productive frequency of 2.59 x 10-5 was the lowest detectable. This table comes from immunoSEQ multiplex PCR, and its TCRdb copy is limited to in-frame clones, with some not included. V, J and clone size are taken as reported in that table, and D and trimming were inferred from the DNA itself. The sample holds about 31,000 clones, roughly 70% seen once. Germline loops: CDR1 SGHTA, CDR2 FQGNSA. This CDR3 has 16 residues. The V end was cut by 2 bases, the J end by 2 bases, with 16 bases between. Study results and limitations: Compared with healthy controls (2/35), patient top clones favored TRBV06 (8/27). Main leukemic clonotypes were patient-specific, but roughly 25% appeared at low frequency elsewhere.

This sequence was found in a human donor in good health. The sequenced sample consisted of CD4+ T cells from blood buffy coats. The chain uses TRBV7-2 and TRBJ2-7, with D perhaps assigned TRBD1 or TRBD2 (5 bases each). The CDR3 DNA reads as TGTGCCAGCAGCTTATCCGTGGGGGTCCTCCCCTACGAGCAGTACTTC. It translates to CASSLSVGVLPYEQYF.